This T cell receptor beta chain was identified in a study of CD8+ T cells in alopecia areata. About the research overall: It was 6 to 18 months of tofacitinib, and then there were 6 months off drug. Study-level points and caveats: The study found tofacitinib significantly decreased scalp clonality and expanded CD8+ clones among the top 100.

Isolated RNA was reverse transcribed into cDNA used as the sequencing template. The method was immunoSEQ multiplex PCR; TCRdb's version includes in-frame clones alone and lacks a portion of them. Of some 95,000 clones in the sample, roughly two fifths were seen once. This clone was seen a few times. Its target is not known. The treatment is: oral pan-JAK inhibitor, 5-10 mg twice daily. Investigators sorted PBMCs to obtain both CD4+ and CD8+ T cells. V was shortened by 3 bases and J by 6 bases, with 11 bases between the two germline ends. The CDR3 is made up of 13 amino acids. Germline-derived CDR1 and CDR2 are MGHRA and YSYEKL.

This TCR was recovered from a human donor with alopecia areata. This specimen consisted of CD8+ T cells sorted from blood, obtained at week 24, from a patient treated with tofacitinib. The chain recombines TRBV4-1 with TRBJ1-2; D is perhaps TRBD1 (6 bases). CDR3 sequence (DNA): TGCGCCAGCAGCCAGGACAGAGGGGATGGCTACACCTTC. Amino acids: CASSQDRGDGYTF.